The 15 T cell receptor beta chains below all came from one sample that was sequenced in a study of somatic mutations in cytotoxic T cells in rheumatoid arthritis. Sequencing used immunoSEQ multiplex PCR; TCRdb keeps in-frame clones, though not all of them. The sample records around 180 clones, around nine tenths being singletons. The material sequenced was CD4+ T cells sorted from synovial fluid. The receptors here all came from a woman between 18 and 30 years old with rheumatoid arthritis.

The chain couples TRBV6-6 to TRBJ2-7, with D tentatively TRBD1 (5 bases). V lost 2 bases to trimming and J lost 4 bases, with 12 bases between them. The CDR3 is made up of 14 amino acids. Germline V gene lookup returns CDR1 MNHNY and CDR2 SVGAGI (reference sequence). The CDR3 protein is CASSYKGRVYEQYF. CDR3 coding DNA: TGTGCCAGCAGTTACAAGGGCAGGGTGTACGAGCAGTACTTC.

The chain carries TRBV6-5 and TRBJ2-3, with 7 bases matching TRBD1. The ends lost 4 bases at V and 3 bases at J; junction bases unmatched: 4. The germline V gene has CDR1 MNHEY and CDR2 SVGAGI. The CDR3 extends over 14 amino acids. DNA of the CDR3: TGTGCCAGCAGTTTAGACAGGGAAACAGATACGCAGTATTTT. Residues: CASSLDRETDTQYF.

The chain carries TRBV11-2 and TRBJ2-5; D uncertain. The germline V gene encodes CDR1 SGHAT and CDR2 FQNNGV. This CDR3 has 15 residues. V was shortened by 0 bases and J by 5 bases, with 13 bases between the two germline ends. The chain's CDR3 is CASSLDTRLMETQYF. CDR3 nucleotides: TGTGCCAGCAGCTTAGATACGCGGCTTATGGAGACCCAGTACTTC.

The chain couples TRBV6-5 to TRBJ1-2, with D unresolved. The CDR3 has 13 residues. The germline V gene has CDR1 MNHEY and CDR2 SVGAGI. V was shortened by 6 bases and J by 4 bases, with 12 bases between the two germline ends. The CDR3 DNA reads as TGTGCCAGCAGACCCGAGGGTGTCTATGGCTACACCTTC. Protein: CASRPEGVYGYTF.

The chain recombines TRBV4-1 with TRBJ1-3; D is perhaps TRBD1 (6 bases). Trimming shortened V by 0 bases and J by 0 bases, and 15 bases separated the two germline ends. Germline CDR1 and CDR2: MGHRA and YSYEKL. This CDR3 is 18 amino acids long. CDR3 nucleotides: TGCGCCAGCAGCCAAGATAGGTGGCAGGGGCGCTCTGGAAACACCATATATTTT. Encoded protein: CASSQDRWQGRSGNTIYF.

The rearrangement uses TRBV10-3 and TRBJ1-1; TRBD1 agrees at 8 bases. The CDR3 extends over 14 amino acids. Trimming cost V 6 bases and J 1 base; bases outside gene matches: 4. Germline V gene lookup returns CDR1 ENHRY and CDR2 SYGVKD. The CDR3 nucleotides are TGTGCCATCAGGCGTGGACAGGGGAACACTGAAGCTTTCTTT. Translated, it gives CAIRRGQGNTEAFF.

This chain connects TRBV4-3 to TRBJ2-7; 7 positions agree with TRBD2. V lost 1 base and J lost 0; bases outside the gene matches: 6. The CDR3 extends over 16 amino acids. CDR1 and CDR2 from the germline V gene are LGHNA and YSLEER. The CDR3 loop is CASSQGGGTNSYEQYF. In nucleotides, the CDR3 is TGCGCCAGCAGCCAAGGCGGTGGGACTAACTCCTACGAGCAGTACTTC.

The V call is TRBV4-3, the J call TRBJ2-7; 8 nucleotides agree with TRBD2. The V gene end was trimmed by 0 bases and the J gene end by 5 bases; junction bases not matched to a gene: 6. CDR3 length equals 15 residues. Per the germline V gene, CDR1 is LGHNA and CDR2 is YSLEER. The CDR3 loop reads CASSQDYLAGHEQYF. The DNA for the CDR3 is TGCGCCAGCAGCCAAGATTACCTAGCGGGCCACGAGCAGTACTTC.

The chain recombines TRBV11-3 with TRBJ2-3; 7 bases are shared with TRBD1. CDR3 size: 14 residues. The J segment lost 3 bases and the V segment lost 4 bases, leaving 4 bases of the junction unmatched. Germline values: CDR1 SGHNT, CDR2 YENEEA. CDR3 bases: TGTGCCAGCAGCTCCGGGACAGTAACAGATACGCAGTATTTT. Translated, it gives CASSSGTVTDTQYF.

DNA of the CDR3: TGTGCCAGCAGCTTAGCGTTTGGGACTAGCGGAAGCTCCTACAATGAGCAGTTCTTC. It encodes CASSLAFGTSGSSYNEQFF. This chain connects TRBV7-2 to TRBJ2-1; 11 bases agree with TRBD2. V lost 0 bases, J lost 0 bases, and 7 bases stayed unmatched. Per germline, CDR1 SGHTA and CDR2 FQGNSA. The CDR3 is 19 amino acids.

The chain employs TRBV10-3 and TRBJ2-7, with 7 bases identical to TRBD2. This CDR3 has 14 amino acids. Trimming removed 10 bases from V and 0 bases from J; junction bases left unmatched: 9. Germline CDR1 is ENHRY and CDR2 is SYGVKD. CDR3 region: CATSSPGGSYEQYF. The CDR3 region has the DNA TGTGCCACCTCTTCTCCGGGAGGCTCCTACGAGCAGTACTTC.

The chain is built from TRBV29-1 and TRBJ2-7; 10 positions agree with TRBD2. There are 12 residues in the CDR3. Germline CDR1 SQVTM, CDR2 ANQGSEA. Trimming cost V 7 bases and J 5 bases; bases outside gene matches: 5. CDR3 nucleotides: TGCAGCGGGGCTAGCGGGAGCCACGAGCAGTACTTC. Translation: CSGASGSHEQYF.

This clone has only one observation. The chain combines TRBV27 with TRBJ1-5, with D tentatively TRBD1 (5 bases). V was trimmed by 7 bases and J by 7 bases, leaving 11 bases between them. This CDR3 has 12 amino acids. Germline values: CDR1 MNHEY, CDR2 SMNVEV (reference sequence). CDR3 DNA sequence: TGTGCCAGCAAGCAGGGAAAACAGCCCCAGCATTTT. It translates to CASKQGKQPQHF.

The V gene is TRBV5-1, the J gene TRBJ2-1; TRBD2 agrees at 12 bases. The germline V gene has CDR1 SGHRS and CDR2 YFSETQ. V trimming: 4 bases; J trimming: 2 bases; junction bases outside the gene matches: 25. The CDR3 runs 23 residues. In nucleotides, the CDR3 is TGCGCCAGCAGCCTTAACAGGGTAAAGAACTGGACTAGCGGGACCTCTGCCTACAATGAGCAGTTCTTC. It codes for CASSLNRVKNWTSGTSAYNEQFF.

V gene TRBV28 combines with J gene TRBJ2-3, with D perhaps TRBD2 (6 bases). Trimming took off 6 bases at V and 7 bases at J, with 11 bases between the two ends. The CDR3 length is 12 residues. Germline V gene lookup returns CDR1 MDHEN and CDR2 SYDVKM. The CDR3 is CASRMGLHTQYF. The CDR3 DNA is TGTGCCAGCAGGATGGGACTTCATACGCAGTATTTT.